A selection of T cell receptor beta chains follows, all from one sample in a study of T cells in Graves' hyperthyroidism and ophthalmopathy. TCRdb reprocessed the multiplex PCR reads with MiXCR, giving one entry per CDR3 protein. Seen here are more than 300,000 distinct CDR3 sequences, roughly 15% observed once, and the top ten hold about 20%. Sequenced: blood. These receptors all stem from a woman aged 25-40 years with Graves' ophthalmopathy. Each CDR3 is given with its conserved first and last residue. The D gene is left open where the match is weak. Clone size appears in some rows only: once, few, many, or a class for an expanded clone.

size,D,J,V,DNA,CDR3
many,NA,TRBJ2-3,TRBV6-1,TGTGCCAGCAGTGTGGGGCTCCTCACAGATACGCAGTATTTT,CASSVGLLTDTQYF
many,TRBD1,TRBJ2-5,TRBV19,TGTGCCAGTACCCCACTCCCGGGACAGGGGGCGCAGACCCAGTACTTC,CASTPLPGQGAQTQYF
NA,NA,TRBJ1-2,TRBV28,TGTGCCAGCAGCACCCAGAGCTCCCCGGGAACCCCCTATGGCTACACCTTC,CASSTQSSPGTPYGYTF
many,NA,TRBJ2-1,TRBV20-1,TGCAGTGCTTGGCCAGGTGGGCACAATGAGCAGTTCTTC,CSAWPGGHNEQFF
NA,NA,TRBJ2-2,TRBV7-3,TGTGCCAGCAGCGCAAAAAAGAGACCGAGCTCGCACATTCCGAACACCGGGGAGCTGTTTTTT,CASSAKKRPSSHIPNTGELFF
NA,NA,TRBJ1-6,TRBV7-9,TGTGCCAGCAGCTTTCGGGAGTATAATTCACCCCTCCACTTT,CASSFREYNSPLHF
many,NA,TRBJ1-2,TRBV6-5,TGTGCCAGCAAAACAAACAGGGTTTCTGGCTACACCTTC,CASKTNRVSGYTF
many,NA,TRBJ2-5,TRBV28,TGTGCCAGCAGTCTTCCTGGGCCAGGACAAGAGACCCAGTACTTC,CASSLPGPGQETQYF
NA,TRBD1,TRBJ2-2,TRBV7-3,TGTGCCAGCAGCTCGGGGTTCAGGGGGCGAATCACCGGGGAGCTGTTTTTT,CASSSGFRGRITGELFF
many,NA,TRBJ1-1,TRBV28,TGTGCCAGCAGTTTTTTCAGGGATACTGAAGCTTTCTTT,CASSFFRDTEAFF
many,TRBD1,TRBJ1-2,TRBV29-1,TGCAGCGGGCTTACGGACAGGGGCTATGGCTACACCTTC,CSGLTDRGYGYTF
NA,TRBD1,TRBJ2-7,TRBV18,TGTGCCAGCTCACAAGACAGGGGCTCCTACGAGCAGTACTTC,CASSQDRGSYEQYF
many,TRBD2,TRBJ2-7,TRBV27,TGTGCCAGCAGTTTAGGTCTAGCGGGGGCCTCCTACGAGCAGTACTTC,CASSLGLAGASYEQYF
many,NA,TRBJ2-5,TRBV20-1,TGCAGTGCCTTTGGGACCCAAGAGACCCAGTACTTC,CSAFGTQETQYF
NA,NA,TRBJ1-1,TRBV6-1,TGTGCCAGCCGACTTAGGGCGAACACTGAAGCTTTCTTT,CASRLRANTEAFF
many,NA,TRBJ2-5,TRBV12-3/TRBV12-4,TGTGCCAGCAGTTATAGGTACCAAGAGACCCAGTACTTC,CASSYRYQETQYF
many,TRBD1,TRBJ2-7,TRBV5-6,TGTGCCAGCAGCCCTGCCGGACAGGGGGCTTGGGCCCAGTACGAGCAGTACTTC,CASSPAGQGAWAQYEQYF
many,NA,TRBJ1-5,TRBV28,TGTGCCAGCAGCTCCAACGACCTGACAGGCTATGGCAATCAGCCCCAGCATTTT,CASSSNDLTGYGNQPQHF
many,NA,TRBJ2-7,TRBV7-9,TGTGCCAGCAGCTTAGTGTGGTACGAGCAGTACTTC,CASSLVWYEQYF
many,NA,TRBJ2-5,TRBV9,TGTGCCAGCAGCGTTGGACTCTCCGGGGAGACCCAGTACTTC,CASSVGLSGETQYF
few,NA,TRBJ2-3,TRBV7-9,TGTGCCAGCAGCTTAGAGGCCTTCACAGATACGCAGTATTTT,CASSLEAFTDTQYF
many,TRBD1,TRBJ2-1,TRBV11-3,TGTGCCAGCAGCCAATCAGGGGGCTACAATGAGCAGTTCTTC,CASSQSGGYNEQFF
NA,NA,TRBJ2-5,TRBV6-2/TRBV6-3,TGTGCCAGCAGAAATCCGTGGCAAGAGACCCAGTACTTC,CASRNPWQETQYF
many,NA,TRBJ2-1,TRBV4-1,TGCGCCAGCAGCCAAGTGCCCAAATGGGTTGGTAATGAGCAGTTCTTC,CASSQVPKWVGNEQFF
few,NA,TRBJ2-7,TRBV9,TGTGCCAGCAGCGTAGGTGGGTATAGCGAGCAGTACTTC,CASSVGGYSEQYF
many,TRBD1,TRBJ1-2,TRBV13,TGTGCCAGCAGCTTAATAGGACAGGTTCCATCTAACTATGGCTACACCTTC,CASSLIGQVPSNYGYTF
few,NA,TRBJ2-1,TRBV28,TGTGCCAGCAGTCTACTGGCGGGTAATGAGCAGTTCTTC,CASSLLAGNEQFF
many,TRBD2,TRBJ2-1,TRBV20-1,TGCAGTGCTAGTCGCTGGGGACTAGCGGGGGACGTATCCTACAATGAGCAGTTCTTC,CSASRWGLAGDVSYNEQFF
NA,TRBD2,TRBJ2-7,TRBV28,TGTGCCAGCAGCCGTGGGGGAGGGGCAAGCTACGAGCAGTACTTC,CASSRGGGASYEQYF